Each of the 23 T cell receptor beta chains below was sequenced from the same sample in a study of blood T cells in healthy people across ages. For the second PCR, which ran for 7 to 11 cycles, a sample-barcoded 5' primer and a J-beta primer mix were used. TCRdb fed the 5' RACE reads into MiXCR, producing one record per CDR3 protein. The table shows some 1.7 million distinct CDR3 sequences, with 28% occurring only once. What was sequenced was blood. Receptor source: a young woman in good health.

This clonotype was observed a few times. The chain recombines TRBV5-1 with TRBJ2-1; D is ambiguous. Germline lookup yields CDR1 SGHRS and CDR2 YFSETQ. CDR3 length equals 14 residues. V was cut by 0 bases and J by 8 bases, with 12 bases left in between. CDR3 in amino acids: CASSLDLGYDEQFF. The DNA for the CDR3 is TGCGCCAGCAGCTTGGATCTCGGTTACGATGAGCAGTTCTTC.

V gene TRBV20-1 combines with J gene TRBJ1-6; 8 nucleotides line up with TRBD1. The CDR3 sequence is 14 residues long. Germline V CDR1 and CDR2: DFQATT, SNEGSKA (reference sequence). Trimming removed 5 bases from V and 5 bases from J; junction bases left unmatched: 5. DNA for the CDR3: TGCAGTGCTGTTGGGGACAGGCATAATTCACCCCTCCACTTT. Its translation: CSAVGDRHNSPLHF.

The V gene is TRBV12-3 or TRBV12-4, the J gene TRBJ1-4, with D unresolved. The V and J ends lost 6 bases and 8 bases respectively, with 16 bases between them. The CDR3 has 14 amino acids. The CDR3 loop reads CASSLSGPGEKLFF. The CDR3 DNA sequence: TGTGCCAGCAGCCTGTCCGGGCCAGGAGAAAAACTGTTTTTT.

This clonotype came up many times. The chain carries TRBV7-2 and TRBJ2-1; weak D call: TRBD1 (6 bases). Germline-derived CDR1 and CDR2 are SGHTA and FQGNSA. Trimming took 3 bases from V and 7 from J, leaving 10 bases between them. The CDR3 has 13 residues. The CDR3, as DNA: TGTGCCAGCAGCTTGGGGGCCGGGAATGAGCAGTTCTTC. Amino acid sequence: CASSLGAGNEQFF.

The J gene is TRBJ2-1, the V gene TRBV3-1; 10 bases are shared with TRBD1. Germline V gene sequence: CDR1 LGHDT, CDR2 YNNKEL (reference sequence). Trimming removed 2 bases from V and 4 bases from J; junction bases left unmatched: 5. This CDR3 is 16 amino acids long. CDR3 sequence reads: CASSQRGQGKYNEQFF. Written as DNA, the CDR3 is TGTGCCAGCAGCCAAAGGGGACAGGGGAAGTACAATGAGCAGTTCTTC.

There are a few counts of this clonotype. As DNA, the CDR3 is TGTGCCAGCAGCTCCCCGGCGGGGGGGCGCTTCTACAATGAGCAGTTCTTC. Protein sequence: CASSSPAGGRFYNEQFF. V is TRBV7-3 and J is TRBJ2-1; TRBD2 matches 9 bases. There are 17 residues in the CDR3. After removal of 4 bases from V and 3 bases from J, the junction contained 10 bases not matched to a gene. Germline V gives CDR1 SGHTA, CDR2 FQGTGA.

This clonotype was seen a few times. V is TRBV3-1 and J is TRBJ2-3; D remains ambiguous. Trimming took 5 bases from V and 2 from J, leaving 14 bases between them. This CDR3 has 15 residues. Germline V gene data show CDR1 as LGHDT and CDR2 as YNNKEL (reference sequence). The CDR3 loop is CASSYYSDNTDTQYF. CDR3 sequence (DNA): TGTGCCAGCAGCTACTACAGTGACAACACAGATACGCAGTATTTT.

This clonotype has a count of ten or more. As DNA, the CDR3 is TGTGCCAGCAGCCCAGGGATTCAAGAGACCCAGTACTTC. It specifies CASSPGIQETQYF. V usage is TRBV7-2 and J usage is TRBJ2-5; D might be TRBD1 (5 bases). Germline V gives CDR1 SGHTA, CDR2 FQGNSA. V lost 5 bases, J lost 2 bases, and 9 bases lay in between. The CDR3 has 13 residues.

The chain carries TRBV20-1 and TRBJ2-5, with 9 bases fitting TRBD2. Germline V gene lookup returns CDR1 DFQATT and CDR2 SNEGSKA (reference sequence). This CDR3 is built from 13 residues. V was clipped by 5 bases and J by 5 bases; unmatched bases: 6. CDR3 sequence: CSALLAGEETQYF. The DNA for the CDR3 is TGCAGTGCTCTACTAGCGGGTGAGGAGACCCAGTACTTC.

This clonotype has only one observation. The genes are TRBV11-2 and TRBJ2-7, with 9 bases that match TRBD2. The V gene's germline CDR1 is SGHAT and CDR2 FQNNGV. The CDR3 extends over 17 amino acids. Trimming at V came to 2 bases and at J to 7 bases, leaving 15 bases not matched to a gene. CDR3 residues: CASSLKAGGFFYNEQYF. CDR3 sequence (DNA): TGTGCCAGCAGCTTAAAGGCGGGGGGGTTTTTTTATAATGAGCAGTACTTC.

This chain uses TRBV9 with TRBJ2-1; a possible D gene is TRBD2 (5 bases). Germline values: CDR1 SGDLS, CDR2 YYNGEE. The CDR3 length is 15 residues. Trimming shortened V by 7 bases and J by 7 bases, and 21 bases separated the two germline ends. This CDR3 is CASSSGLVGGNEQFF. In DNA form, the CDR3 reads TGTGCCAGCTCGTCTGGTCTAGTTGGCGGGAATGAGCAGTTCTTC.

This clonotype has only a few counts. V gene TRBV30 combines with J gene TRBJ1-4; weak D call: TRBD1 (5 bases). The CDR3 sequence is 14 residues long. The V gene's germline CDR1 is GTSNPN and CDR2 SVGIG (reference sequence). Trimming shortened V by 4 bases and J by 0 bases, and 9 bases separated the two germline ends. CDR3 DNA: TGTGCCTGGACAGGGATCGCAACTAATGAAAAACTGTTTTTT. Translated: CAWTGIATNEKLFF. Full variable domain (missing parts from reference TRBV30 and TRBJ1-4): SQTIHQWPATLVQPVGSPLSLECTVEGTSNPNLYWYRQAAGRGLQLLFYSVGIGQISSEVPQNLSASRPQDRQFILSSKKLLLSDSGFYLCAWTGIATNEKLFFGSGTQLSVL.

As regards this clonotype: A much larger clone is a single base away; this may be a read error. The chain carries TRBV12-3 or TRBV12-4 and TRBJ2-1; 7 bases map to TRBD2. The V gene end was trimmed by 3 bases and the J gene end by 10 bases; junction bases not matched to a gene: 12. The length of the CDR3 is 15 residues. The DNA of the CDR3 is TGTGCCAGCAGTTTTGAGGCGGGGGAGACCTACGAGCAGTTCTTC. It codes for CASSFEAGETYEQFF.

This clonotype was observed a handful of times. The V gene is TRBV29-1, the J gene TRBJ1-1; 7 bases align to TRBD1. CDR3 length equals 14 residues. CDR1 and CDR2 from the germline V gene are SQVTM and ANQGSEA. The junction had 10 bases not matched to a gene; V was cut back by 6 bases and J by 3 bases. The CDR3 is CSVLPGQWYTEAFF. The CDR3 nucleotides read TGCAGCGTGCTCCCGGGACAGTGGTACACTGAAGCTTTCTTT.

In its sample, this clonotype was seen many times. In nucleotides, the CDR3 is TGTGCCAGCAGCTTAGCCTCTTTGTCAGGGGCCAACGTCCTGACTTTC. Amino acid sequence: CASSLASLSGANVLTF. The chain has TRBV7-2 and TRBJ2-6; D gene ambiguous. The length of the CDR3 is 16 residues. CDR1 is SGHTA, CDR2 FQGNSA, per germline. V was cut by 0 bases and J by 4 bases, with 10 bases left in between.

The chain recombines TRBV7-9 with TRBJ2-7; D unresolved. CDR3 length equals 14 residues. Trimming removed 5 bases at V and 3 bases at J, with 14 bases between. Looked up from germline, CDR1 is SEHNR and CDR2 is FQNEAQ (reference sequence). CDR3 amino acids: CASSVVEVYYEQYF. The CDR3 nucleotides read TGTGCCAGCAGCGTCGTAGAGGTTTACTACGAGCAGTACTTC.

This clonotype came up a few times. The rearrangement links TRBV24-1 to TRBJ2-7; D unresolved. Germline V lookup: CDR1 KGHDR, CDR2 SFDVKD. V was cut by 9 bases and J by 5 bases, with 10 bases left in between. The CDR3 consists of 11 residues. The CDR3 region is CATLERNEQYF. In DNA form, the CDR3 reads TGTGCCACCCTGGAACGGAACGAGCAGTACTTC.

A few counts support this clonotype. The chain recombines TRBV7-9 with TRBJ2-7; TRBD1 agrees at 10 bases. The CDR3 is 15 residues long. The V gene's germline CDR1 is SEHNR and CDR2 FQNEAQ (reference sequence). V trimming: 8 bases; J trimming: 8 bases; junction bases outside the gene matches: 15. CDR3 loop: CASGVTGTGDQKQYF. In DNA form, the CDR3 reads TGTGCCAGCGGAGTTACCGGGACAGGGGACCAGAAGCAGTACTTC.

This clonotype was detected only a few times. Relative to the germline gene, one junction end is altered; a read error may explain this. The rearrangement joins TRBV5-1 to TRBJ1-1; D is undetermined. CDR1 is SGHRS and CDR2 is YFSETQ in the germline V gene. The CDR3 consists of 14 residues. The CDR3, as DNA: TGCGCCAGCAGCTTGGTTGGGGAGAACACTGGAGCTTTCTTT. Protein sequence: CASSLVGENTGAFF.

About this clonotype itself: The junction does not match germline at one end; this may be a read error. The chain links TRBV28 to TRBJ2-3, with D possibly TRBD2 on 6 matching bases. This CDR3 is built from 12 residues. Per germline, CDR1 MDHEN and CDR2 SYDVKM. CDR3 protein: CAGSSTSWTQYF. The DNA of the CDR3 is TGTGCCGGCAGTTCGACTAGTTGGACGCAGTATTTT.

V usage is TRBV28 and J usage is TRBJ2-3, with 12 nucleotides matching TRBD2. The V and J ends lost 7 bases and 1 base, in that order; junction bases with no gene match: 3. CDR3 length equals 15 residues. Germline lookup yields CDR1 MDHEN and CDR2 SYDVKM. DNA of the CDR3: TGTGCCAGCACACCTAGCGGGGGGGGCACAGATACGCAGTATTTT. Amino acids: CASTPSGGGTDTQYF.

This clonotype was seen a handful of times. The genes are TRBV7-9 and TRBJ2-7; D perhaps matches TRBD2 (6 bases). The V and J ends lost 5 bases and 5 bases respectively, with 19 bases between them. There are 15 residues in the CDR3. Germline CDR1 is SEHNR and CDR2 is FQNEAQ (reference sequence). CDR3 bases: TGTGCCAGCAGCCCGAGGCAGGGAGGTAATCACGAGCAGTACTTC. Encoded protein: CASSPRQGGNHEQYF. Based on the CDR3 plus reference TRBV7-9 and TRBJ2-7, the full variable domain is DTGVSQNPRHKITKRGQNVTFRCDPISEHNRLYWYRQTLGQGPEFLTYFQNEAQLEKSRLLSDRFSAERPKGSFSTLEIQRTEQGDSAMYLCASSPRQGGNHEQYFGPGTRLTVT.

The chain combines TRBV5-1 with TRBJ1-4; the D is unclear. Germline V lookup: CDR1 SGHRS, CDR2 YFSETQ. The CDR3 has 11 residues. V was pared by 7 bases and J by 5 bases, with 6 bases between. DNA of the CDR3: TGCGCCAGCTTCGAAAATGAAAAACTGTTTTTT. Its protein is CASFENEKLFF. The variable domain in full, with the rest retrieved from reference TRBV5-1 and TRBJ1-4, is KAGVTQTPRYLIKTRGQQVTLSCSPISGHRSVSWYQQTPGQGLQFLFEYFSETQRNKGNFPGRFSGRQFSNSRSEMNVSTLELGDSALYLCASFENEKLFFGSGTQLSVL.